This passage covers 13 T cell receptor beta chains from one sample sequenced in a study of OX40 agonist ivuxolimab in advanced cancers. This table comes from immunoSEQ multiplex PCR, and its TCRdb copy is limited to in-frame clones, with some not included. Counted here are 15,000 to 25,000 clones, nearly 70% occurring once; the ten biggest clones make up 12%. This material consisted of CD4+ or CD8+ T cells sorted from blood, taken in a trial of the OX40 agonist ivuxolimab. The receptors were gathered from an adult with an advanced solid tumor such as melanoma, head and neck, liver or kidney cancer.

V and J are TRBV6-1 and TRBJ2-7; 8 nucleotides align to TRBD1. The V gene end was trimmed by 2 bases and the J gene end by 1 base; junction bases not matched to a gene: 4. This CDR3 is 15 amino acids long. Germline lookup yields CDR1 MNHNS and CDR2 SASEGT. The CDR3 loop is CASSERDRNSYEQYF. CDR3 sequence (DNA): TGTGCCAGCAGTGAAAGGGACAGGAATTCCTACGAGCAGTACTTC.

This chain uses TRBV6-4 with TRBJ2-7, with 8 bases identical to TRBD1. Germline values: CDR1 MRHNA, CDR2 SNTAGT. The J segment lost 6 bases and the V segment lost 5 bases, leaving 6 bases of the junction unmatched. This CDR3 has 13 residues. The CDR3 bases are TGTGCCAGCAGTTATGACAGGGGTTCCGAGCAGTACTTC. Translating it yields CASSYDRGSEQYF.

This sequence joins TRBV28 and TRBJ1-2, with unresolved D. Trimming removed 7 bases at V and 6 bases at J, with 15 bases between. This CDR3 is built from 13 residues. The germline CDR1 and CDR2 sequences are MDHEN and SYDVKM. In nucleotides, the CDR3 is TGTGCCAGCACCGGATGGAGTGGGGATGGCTACACCTTC. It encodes CASTGWSGDGYTF.

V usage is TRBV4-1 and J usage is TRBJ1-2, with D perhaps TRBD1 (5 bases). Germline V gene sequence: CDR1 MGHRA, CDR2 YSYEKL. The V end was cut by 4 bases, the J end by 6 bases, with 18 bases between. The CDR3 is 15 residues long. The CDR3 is CASSRIDSERHGYTF. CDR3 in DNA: TGCGCCAGCAGCCGAATCGACAGTGAGAGGCATGGCTACACCTTC.

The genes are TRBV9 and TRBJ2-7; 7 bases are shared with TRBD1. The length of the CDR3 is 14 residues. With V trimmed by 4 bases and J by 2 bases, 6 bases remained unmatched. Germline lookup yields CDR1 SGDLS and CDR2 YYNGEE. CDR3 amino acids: CASSPLGGPYEQYF. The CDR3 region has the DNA TGTGCCAGCAGCCCCCTAGGGGGCCCCTACGAGCAGTACTTC.

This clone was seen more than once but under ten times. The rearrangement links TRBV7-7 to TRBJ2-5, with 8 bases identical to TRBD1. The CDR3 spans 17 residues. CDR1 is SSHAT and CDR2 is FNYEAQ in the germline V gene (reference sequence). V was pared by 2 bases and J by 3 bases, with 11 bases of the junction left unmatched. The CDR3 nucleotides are TGTGCCAGCAGCTTATTCACAGGGGGGACATCAAAAGAGACCCAGTACTTC. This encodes CASSLFTGGTSKETQYF.

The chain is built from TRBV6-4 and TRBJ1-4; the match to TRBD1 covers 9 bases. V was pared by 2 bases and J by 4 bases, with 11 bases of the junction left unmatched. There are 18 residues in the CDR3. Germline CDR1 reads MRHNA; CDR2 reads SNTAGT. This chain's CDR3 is CASSDPCGGTGFNEKLFF. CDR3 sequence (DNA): TGTGCCAGCAGTGACCCTTGTGGGGGGACAGGGTTTAATGAAAAACTGTTTTTT.

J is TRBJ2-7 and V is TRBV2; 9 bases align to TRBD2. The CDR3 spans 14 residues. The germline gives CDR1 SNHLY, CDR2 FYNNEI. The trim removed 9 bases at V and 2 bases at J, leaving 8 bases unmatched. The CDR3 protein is CARCDVAGAYEQYF. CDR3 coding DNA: TGTGCCAGGTGCGATGTAGCGGGGGCCTACGAGCAGTACTTC.

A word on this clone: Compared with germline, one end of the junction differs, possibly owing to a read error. The CDR3 loop reads CASSHGAGGILETQYF. The CDR3 nucleotides are TGCGCCAGCAGCCATGGAGCGGGGGGGATATTGGAGACCCAGTACTTC. This chain connects TRBV5-8 to TRBJ2-5; TRBD2 aligns across 10 bases. The CDR3 spans 16 residues. Germline-derived CDR1 and CDR2 are SGHTS and YDEGEE.

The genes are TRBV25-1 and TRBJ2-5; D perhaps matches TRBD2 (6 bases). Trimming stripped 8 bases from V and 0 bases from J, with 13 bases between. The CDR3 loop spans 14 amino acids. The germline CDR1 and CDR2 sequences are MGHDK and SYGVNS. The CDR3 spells CASAGTAYQETQYF. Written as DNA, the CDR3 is TGTGCCAGCGCGGGGACCGCGTACCAAGAGACCCAGTACTTC. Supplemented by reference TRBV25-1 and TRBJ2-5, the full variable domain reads EADIYQTPRYLVIGTGKKITLECSQTMGHDKMYWYQQDPGMELHLIHYSYGVNSTEKGDLSSESTVSRIRTEHFPLTLESARPSHTSQYLCASAGTAYQETQYFGPGTRLLVL.

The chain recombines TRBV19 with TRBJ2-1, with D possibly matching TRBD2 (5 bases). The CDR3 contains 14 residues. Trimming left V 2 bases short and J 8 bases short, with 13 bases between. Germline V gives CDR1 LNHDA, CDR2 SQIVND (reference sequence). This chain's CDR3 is CASSISLAFDEQFF. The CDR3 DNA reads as TGTGCCAGTAGTATAAGTCTAGCTTTCGATGAGCAGTTCTTC.

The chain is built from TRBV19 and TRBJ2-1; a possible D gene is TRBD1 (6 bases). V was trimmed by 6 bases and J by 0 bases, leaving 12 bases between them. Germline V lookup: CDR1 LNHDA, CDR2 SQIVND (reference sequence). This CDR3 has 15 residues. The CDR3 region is CASRAGTSSYNEQFF. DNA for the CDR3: TGTGCCAGTAGGGCCGGGACAAGCTCCTACAATGAGCAGTTCTTC. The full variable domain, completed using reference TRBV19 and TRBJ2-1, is DGGITQSPKYLFRKEGQNVTLSCEQNLNHDAMYWYRQDPGQGLRLIYYSQIVNDFQKGDIAEGYSVSREKKESFPLTVTSAQKNPTAFYLCASRAGTSSYNEQFFGPGTRLTVL.

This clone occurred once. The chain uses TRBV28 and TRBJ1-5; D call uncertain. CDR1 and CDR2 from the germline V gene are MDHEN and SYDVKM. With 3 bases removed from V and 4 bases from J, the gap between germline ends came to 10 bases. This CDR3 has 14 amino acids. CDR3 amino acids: CASSFYGINQPQHF. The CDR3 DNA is TGTGCCAGCAGTTTTTATGGTATTAATCAGCCCCAGCATTTT.